Shown below are 11 T cell receptor beta chains from a single sample sequenced in a study of shared clonotypes between healthy human individuals. Repertoires were generated with immunoSEQ multiplex PCR, while TCRdb's copy carries only in-frame clones and drops some. The sample holds approximately 2.1 million clones; more than 80% are singletons and the top ten take 0.3% to 0.4%. Sequences were obtained from naive CD4+ T cells from PBMCs. The subset is: CD45RA+ positively selected. These receptor sequences come from a man aged 18-30 years in good health. Some clones in this sample may be carry-over from other donors' samples.

The chain recombines TRBV5-1 with TRBJ2-7; 8 positions agree with TRBD1. CDR3 length: 15 amino acids. Trimming at V came to 4 bases and at J to 0 bases, leaving 6 bases not matched to a gene. Looked up from germline, CDR1 is SGHRS and CDR2 is YFSETQ. The CDR3 loop is CASSARTGSSYEQYF. DNA of the CDR3: TGCGCCAGCAGCGCCCGGACAGGGAGCTCCTACGAGCAGTACTTC.

The J gene is TRBJ2-7, the V gene TRBV28, with D unresolved. CDR3 length equals 15 residues. CDR1 MDHEN and CDR2 SYDVKM come from the germline V gene. Deletions cut 1 base from V and 0 bases from J, with 10 bases between. In DNA, the CDR3 is TGTGCCAGCAGTTTATTAGGCCAGGACTCCTACGAGCAGTACTTC. Translation: CASSLLGQDSYEQYF.

The chain employs TRBV10-3 and TRBJ2-6; D gene ambiguous. The CDR3 is 12 residues long. The V end lost 3 bases, the J end lost 8 bases, and 5 bases lay between the germline ends. Germline CDR1 and CDR2: ENHRY and SYGVKD. The CDR3 DNA reads TGTGCCATCAGTGATCTCTCCAACGTCCTGACTTTC. This translates into CAISDLSNVLTF.

V and J are TRBV19 and TRBJ1-5; D remains ambiguous. V was shortened by 4 bases and J by 4 bases, with 14 bases between the two germline ends. Germline CDR1 is LNHDA and CDR2 is SQIVND (reference sequence). This CDR3 spans 15 amino acids. CDR3 bases: TGTGCCAGTAGTAGAGGCGCCCCTCTTAATCAGCCCCAGCATTTT. It yields the protein CASSRGAPLNQPQHF. Together with reference TRBV19 and TRBJ1-5, the CDR3 gives the full variable domain: DGGITQSPKYLFRKEGQNVTLSCEQNLNHDAMYWYRQDPGQGLRLIYYSQIVNDFQKGDIAEGYSVSREKKESFPLTVTSAQKNPTAFYLCASSRGAPLNQPQHFGDGTRLSIL.

CDR3 in amino acids: CASSGDRRNEKLFF. Here the CDR3 DNA reads TGTGCCAGCAGTGGGGACCGACGAAATGAAAAACTGTTTTTT. This chain links TRBV6-1 with TRBJ1-4; D may be TRBD1 (5 bases). Trimming removed 4 bases from V and 5 bases from J, with 11 bases in between. CDR3 size: 14 residues. Germline V gene sequence: CDR1 MNHNS, CDR2 SASEGT.

As regards this clone: Other nucleotide sequences in the sample specify the same CDR3. This chain connects TRBV5-8 to TRBJ2-7; D is unresolved. This CDR3 has 13 amino acids. V lost 0 bases to trimming and J lost 0 bases, with 4 bases between them. Germline lookup yields CDR1 SGHTS and CDR2 YDEGEE. The CDR3 DNA sequence: TGTGCCAGCAGCTTGGGATTCTCCTACGAGCAGTACTTC. As protein: CASSLGFSYEQYF.

A note on this clone: This same CDR3 is encoded by further DNA sequences in the sample. V is TRBV11-2 and J is TRBJ2-7; D is possibly TRBD1 (6 bases). The CDR3 length is 14 residues. CDR1 and CDR2 (germline): SGHAT, FQNNGV. With 2 bases removed from V and 3 bases from J, the gap between germline ends came to 11 bases. CDR3 sequence (DNA): TGTGCCAGCAGCTTAAGAACAGGGCTCTACGAGCAGTACTTC. Translating gives CASSLRTGLYEQYF.

This clone came up a few times. The sample contains more than one DNA sequence encoding this CDR3. This chain joins TRBV7-9 and TRBJ1-5, with D perhaps matching TRBD1 (5 bases). V was cut by 2 bases and J by 5 bases, with 7 bases left in between. The length of the CDR3 is 13 residues. The germline gives CDR1 SEHNR, CDR2 FQNEAQ (reference sequence). CDR3 DNA sequence: TGTGCCAGCAGCTTACGGGGGGATCAGCCCCAGCATTTT. This encodes CASSLRGDQPQHF. The whole variable domain, remainder taken from reference TRBV7-9 and TRBJ1-5, is DTGVSQNPRHKITKRGQNVTFRCDPISEHNRLYWYRQTLGQGPEFLTYFQNEAQLEKSRLLSDRFSAERPKGSFSTLEIQRTEQGDSAMYLCASSLRGDQPQHFGDGTRLSIL.

The CDR3 DNA is TGTGCCAGTAGCCGACAGGTGAGCACTGAAGCTTTCTTT. Translation gives CASSRQVSTEAFF. The chain combines TRBV19 with TRBJ1-1; possible D gene TRBD1, 6 bases. This CDR3 region has 13 residues. CDR1 is LNHDA and CDR2 is SQIVND in the germline V gene (reference sequence). V shed 6 bases and J shed 4 bases, with 12 bases lying between them.

The chain uses TRBV15 and TRBJ1-4; D is unresolved. In germline, CDR1 is LNHNV, CDR2 YYDKDF (reference sequence). V lost 1 base to trimming and J lost 0 bases, with 9 bases between them. The CDR3 loop spans 16 amino acids. The CDR3 reads CATSRAAQTTNEKLFF. For the CDR3, the DNA is TGTGCCACCAGCAGAGCCGCACAGACAACTAATGAAAAACTGTTTTTT.

The rearrangement links TRBV9 to TRBJ2-3; D is undetermined. The length of the CDR3 is 15 residues. V lost 3 bases to trimming and J lost 7 bases, with 18 bases between them. CDR1 is SGDLS, CDR2 YYNGEE, per germline. CDR3: CASSGTAYPPNTQYF. The CDR3 bases are TGTGCCAGCAGCGGGACGGCGTACCCCCCGAATACGCAGTATTTT.